This TCR beta chain was observed in a study of blood T cell repertoires in COVID-19. Looking at the study overall: Both acute and convalescent COVID-19 samples were obtained from the United States, Italy and Spain. PBMCs, B-cell-depleted T cells, or T cells provided the cDNA or gDNA that made up the material.

As originally analysed: From reference gene primer amplification, estimates of nucleated cell counts were derived. Data came from immunoSEQ multiplex PCR; TCRdb stores just in-frame clones and leaves some out. That table furnishes V, J and clone size, whereas the DNA furnished D and trimming. Among some 230,000 clones listed, 70% to 90% were seen once. The trim removed 5 bases at V and 4 bases at J, leaving 9 bases unmatched. The CDR3 length is 15 residues. CDR1 is MNHEY and CDR2 is SVGAGI in the germline V gene. The rearrangement joins TRBV6-5 to TRBJ1-2, with TRBD1 matching over 8 bases. The sequencing sample was made of peripheral blood. The sequence was obtained from a man aged 45 to 65 who had recovered from COVID-19. The CDR3 protein is CASSNGQGLGYGYTF. CDR3 sequence (DNA): TGTGCCAGCAGTAACGGACAGGGACTGGGCTATGGCTACACCTTC.